The TCR beta chain described here comes from a study of a mutant IDH1 vaccine in newly diagnosed glioma. At the level of the study: Each patient was administered eight vaccinations, scheduled in weeks 1, 3, 5, 7, 11, 15, 19 and 23.

General study results and limits: Of all patients, approximately 93% showed vaccine-induced immune responses.

As to this clone: What it recognizes is unknown.

The time point here: week 11, during vaccination. Doses comprised 300 ug of mutant IDH1 20-mer peptide each, plus topical imiquimod. The astrocytomas were IDH1-mutant, ATRX-negative, and WHO grade 3 or 4. The germline CDR1 and CDR2 sequences are MRHNA and SNTAGT. V lost 0 bases and J 4 bases, leaving 7 bases between the germline ends. The CDR3 has 14 residues. Data came from immunoSEQ multiplex PCR; TCRdb stores just in-frame clones and leaves some out. Of roughly 70,000 clones in the sample, approximately 84% were seen once. This specimen consisted of PBMCs, obtained from a glioma patient whose treatment included an IDH1 peptide vaccine. This receptor was taken from a woman aged 45-59 years with glioma. The chain uses TRBV6-4 and TRBJ1-5; no firm D call. The CDR3 region is CASSDSSGNQPQHF. For the CDR3, the DNA is TGTGCCAGCAGTGACTCATCGGGAAATCAGCCCCAGCATTTT.